This entry lists 27 T cell receptor beta chains sequenced from one sample in a study of CD8 T cells in Susac syndrome. Reverse transcription used roughly 0.5 to 1 ug RNA and random hexamers. TCRdb re-derived calls from the immunoSEQ multiplex PCR reads in MiXCR, one entry per CDR3 protein. The sample holds about 200,000 distinct CDR3 sequences; over 90% are singletons and the top ten take around 0.082%. Input material: CD4+ T cells from PBMCs. The source of these receptors is a human donor with multiple sclerosis.

The V and J genes are TRBV3-1 and TRBJ1-6; D is unclear. The CDR3 runs to 15 residues. Germline V gene lookup returns CDR1 LGHDT and CDR2 YNNKEL (reference sequence). V dropped 0 bases and J dropped 5 bases, with 8 bases sitting between them. The DNA of the CDR3 is TGTGCCAGCAGCCAAGATGCAACGAATAATTCACCCCTCCACTTT. The encoded protein is CASSQDATNNSPLHF.

This chain links TRBV3-1 with TRBJ1-1, with D possibly being TRBD1 (5 bases). Germline loops: CDR1 LGHDT, CDR2 YNNKEL (reference sequence). Trimming shortened V by 1 base and J by 4 bases, and 10 bases separated the two germline ends. The CDR3 runs to 14 residues. Here the CDR3 reads CASSQAGHRTEAFF. Written as DNA, the CDR3 is TGTGCCAGCAGCCAAGCCGGACATCGCACTGAAGCTTTCTTT. Full variable domain (remainder filled in from reference TRBV3-1 and TRBJ1-1): DTAVSQTPKYLVTQMGNDKSIKCEQNLGHDTMYWYKQDSKKFLKIMFSYNNKELIINETVPNRFSPKSPDKAHLNLHINSLELGDSAVYFCASSQAGHRTEAFFGQGTRLTVV.

The genes are TRBV3-1 and TRBJ1-2, with D possibly being TRBD1 (5 bases). This CDR3 has 14 amino acids. Trimming cost V 3 bases and J 4 bases, with 12 bases left between them. Germline V CDR1 and CDR2: LGHDT, YNNKEL (reference sequence). CDR3 nucleotide sequence: TGTGCCAGCAGCCATTTACGGACACCCTATGGCTACACCTTC. Translated: CASSHLRTPYGYTF.

This clonotype was detected once. The CDR3 sequence is CSVDTSTDTQYF. The CDR3 coding sequence is TGCAGCGTGGACACTAGCACAGATACGCAGTATTTT. The chain has TRBV29-1 and TRBJ2-3, with D possibly being TRBD1 (5 bases). Trimming cost V 6 bases and J 0 bases, with 7 bases left between them. CDR3 length: 12 amino acids. Germline CDR1 is SQVTM and CDR2 is ANQGSEA.

DNA of the CDR3: TGCGCCAGCAGCGAAGGAAGCGGGTCCTACGAGCAGTACGTC. The encoded protein is CASSEGSGSYEQYV. This chain links TRBV5-1 with TRBJ2-7; D perhaps matches TRBD2 (6 bases). V lost 4 bases and J 1 base, leaving 12 bases between the germline ends. Germline assignment: CDR1 SGHRS and CDR2 YFSETQ. The CDR3 sequence is 14 residues long.

This sequence joins TRBV27 and TRBJ1-1; D not certain. The length of the CDR3 is 14 residues. The germline V gene has CDR1 MNHEY and CDR2 SMNVEV (reference sequence). The V and J ends lost 2 bases and 0 bases respectively, with 7 bases between them. CDR3 loop: CASSLIAMNTEAFF. CDR3 bases: TGTGCCAGCAGTTTAATAGCCATGAACACTGAAGCTTTCTTT.

This chain connects TRBV7-9 to TRBJ2-3; the D call may be TRBD1 or TRBD2 (5 bases each). V shed 1 base and J shed 6 bases, with 14 bases lying between them. Germline V lookup: CDR1 SEHNR, CDR2 FQNEAQ (reference sequence). The CDR3 length is 15 residues. CDR3 in amino acids: CASSLGGRELDTQYF. In DNA, the CDR3 is TGTGCCAGCAGCTTAGGAGGCAGGGAGTTGGATACGCAGTATTTT. Variable domain in full (rest from reference TRBV7-9 and TRBJ2-3): DTGVSQNPRHKITKRGQNVTFRCDPISEHNRLYWYRQTLGQGPEFLTYFQNEAQLEKSRLLSDRFSAERPKGSFSTLEIQRTEQGDSAMYLCASSLGGRELDTQYFGPGTRLTVL.

The rearrangement uses TRBV7-8 and TRBJ1-2; a possible D gene is TRBD1 (5 bases). This CDR3 contains 17 residues. The V end lost 1 base, the J end lost 3 bases, and 18 bases lay between the germline ends. The germline CDR1 and CDR2 sequences are SGHVS and FQNEAQ. The CDR3 region has the DNA TGTGCCAGCAGCTTAGTAGGGACTCACAGAGGGTACTATGGCTACACCTTC. Translation: CASSLVGTHRGYYGYTF.

V usage is TRBV29-1 and J usage is TRBJ2-6; D is unresolved. Germline loops: CDR1 SQVTM, CDR2 ANQGSEA. The CDR3 contains 14 residues. Trimming removed 6 bases at V and 0 bases at J, with 9 bases between. CDR3 region: CSVQKSSGANVLTF. CDR3 DNA sequence: TGCAGCGTCCAGAAATCCTCTGGGGCCAACGTCCTGACTTTC.

The CDR3 here is CSAPMPGSDRSEQYV. Written as DNA, the CDR3 is TGCAGCGCCCCAATGCCAGGTTCTGATCGGAGCGAGCAGTACGTC. The V and J genes are TRBV29-1 and TRBJ2-7; D ambiguous. V lost 7 bases to trimming and J lost 6 bases, with 25 bases between them. Germline lookup yields CDR1 SQVTM and CDR2 ANQGSEA. This CDR3 is built from 15 residues.

This chain links TRBV29-1 with TRBJ2-5; D gene ambiguous. The CDR3 covers 10 residues. V was trimmed by 7 bases and J by 1 base, leaving 4 bases between them. Germline lookup yields CDR1 SQVTM and CDR2 ANQGSEA. The CDR3 reads CSGTQETQYF. The DNA of the CDR3 is TGCAGCGGGACCCAAGAGACCCAGTACTTC.

The rearrangement links TRBV29-1 to TRBJ2-3; 10 nucleotides match TRBD2. V dropped 6 bases and J dropped 2; count of bases not matched to a gene: 5. CDR1 is SQVTM and CDR2 is ANQGSEA in the germline V gene. The CDR3 is made up of 14 amino acids. CDR3 nucleotide sequence: TGCAGCGTCGAGCGGGGGGGATCCACAGATACGCAGTATTTT. Translating it yields CSVERGGSTDTQYF.

This clonotype was seen only once. This chain connects TRBV27 to TRBJ1-2, with TRBD1 as a possible D gene (6 bases). V dropped 6 bases and J dropped 5 bases, with 22 bases sitting between them. CDR1 and CDR2 from the germline V gene are MNHEY and SMNVEV (reference sequence). There are 16 residues in the CDR3. The CDR3 protein is CASSLGTGGLRYGYTF. The CDR3 nucleotides read TGTGCCAGCAGCTTGGGTACGGGGGGCCTGCGATATGGCTACACCTTC.

DNA of the CDR3: TGCAGTGCTAGTAGGGGTGGACCGAGCTCCAACACTGAAGCTTTCTTT. Translation: CSASRGGPSSNTEAFF. This chain uses TRBV20-1 with TRBJ1-1; TRBD1 is a possible D gene (5 bases). CDR1 is DFQATT and CDR2 is SNEGSKA in the germline V gene (reference sequence). Trimming shortened V by 3 bases and J by 2 bases, and 19 bases separated the two germline ends. This CDR3 contains 16 residues.

The V gene is TRBV6-2 or TRBV6-3, the J gene TRBJ1-5, with 9 bases that match TRBD1. After removal of 2 bases from V and 0 bases from J, the junction contained 26 bases not matched to a gene. The V gene's germline CDR1 is MNHEY and CDR2 SVGEGT. The CDR3 loop spans 24 amino acids. The CDR3 loop reads CASSYGTVVLIPGQGQCSNQPQHF. As DNA, the CDR3 is TGTGCCAGCAGTTACGGGACCGTAGTCCTCATTCCGGGACAGGGTCAGTGTAGCAATCAGCCCCAGCATTTT.

The rearrangement links TRBV20-1 to TRBJ2-4, with 10 positions matching TRBD1. Per the germline V gene, CDR1 is DFQATT and CDR2 is SNEGSKA (reference sequence). The J segment lost 6 bases and the V segment lost 3 bases, leaving 2 bases of the junction unmatched. There are 13 residues in the CDR3. The CDR3: CSASRDRGNIQYF. The CDR3 DNA is TGCAGTGCTAGTCGGGACAGGGGAAACATTCAGTACTTC.

The gene calls are TRBV12-3 or TRBV12-4 and TRBJ1-6; D uncertain. The CDR3 runs 14 residues. V was pared by 3 bases and J by 8 bases, with 11 bases between. CDR3 DNA: TGTGCCAGCAGTTTCGGCAGACCGCATTCACCCCTCCACTTT. Protein sequence: CASSFGRPHSPLHF.

This chain's CDR3 is CSARDSHRTGVLLNEQFF. For the CDR3, the DNA is TGCAGTGCTAGAGATAGTCACAGGACAGGGGTTCTGTTAAATGAGCAGTTCTTC. The chain carries TRBV20-1 and TRBJ2-1; TRBD1 matches 9 bases. V trimming: 0 bases; J trimming: 7 bases; junction bases outside the gene matches: 16. The CDR3 consists of 18 residues. Germline-derived CDR1 and CDR2 are DFQATT and SNEGSKA (reference sequence).

J is TRBJ2-1 and V is TRBV7-3; 7 bases agree with TRBD2. This CDR3 spans 14 amino acids. CDR1 and CDR2 (germline): SGHTA, FQGTGA. After removal of 5 bases from V and 5 bases from J, the junction contained 6 bases not matched to a gene. This chain's CDR3 is CASSQAGTNNEQFF. The CDR3 DNA follows: TGTGCCAGCAGCCAAGCGGGGACCAACAATGAGCAGTTCTTC. The variable domain in full, with the rest retrieved from reference TRBV7-3 and TRBJ2-1, is GAGVSQTPSNKVTEKGKYVELRCDPISGHTALYWYRQSLGQGPEFLIYFQGTGAADDSGLPNDRFFAVRPEGSVSTLKIQRTERGDSAVYLCASSQAGTNNEQFFGPGTRLTVL.

The CDR3 coding sequence is TGTGCCAGCCGGACTAGCGGTCTGGGGCAAGAGACCCAGTACTTC. Translating it yields CASRTSGLGQETQYF. V and J are TRBV2 and TRBJ2-5; 10 bases align to TRBD2. The germline CDR1 and CDR2 sequences are SNHLY and FYNNEI. Trimming cost V 8 bases and J 2 bases; bases outside gene matches: 8. The length of the CDR3 is 15 residues.

The J gene is TRBJ1-5, the V gene TRBV12-3 or TRBV12-4, with 8 bases matching TRBD1. Losses at the gene ends were 4 bases for V and 2 bases for J; bases not matched to a gene: 10. The CDR3 is 17 amino acids. CDR3 in amino acids: CASSYDTGQGGNQPQHF. The CDR3, as DNA: TGTGCCAGCAGTTACGATACCGGACAGGGTGGCAATCAGCCCCAGCATTTT.

The V gene is TRBV29-1, the J gene TRBJ2-3, with D perhaps TRBD1 (6 bases). V was shortened by 6 bases and J by 1 base, with 14 bases between the two germline ends. The CDR3 consists of 14 residues. CDR1 and CDR2 (germline): SQVTM, ANQGSEA. In DNA, the CDR3 is TGCAGCGTCGCACAGGGTATAGGCACAGATACGCAGTATTTT. Protein sequence: CSVAQGIGTDTQYF.

V gene TRBV29-1 combines with J gene TRBJ1-1, with D unclear. The CDR3 has 12 amino acids. The germline CDR1 and CDR2 sequences are SQVTM and ANQGSEA. Trimming took off 3 bases at V and 10 bases at J, with 15 bases between the two ends. CDR3 in DNA: TGCAGCGTTGAGGTCGCGGAGGAGGGAGCTTTCTTT. Its protein product is CSVEVAEEGAFF. Looking up the rest from reference TRBV29-1 and TRBJ1-1 gives the full variable domain: SAVISQKPSRDICQRGTSLTIQCQVDSQVTMMFWYRQQPGQSLTLIATANQGSEATYESGFVIDKFPISRPNLTFSTLTVSNMSPEDSSIYLCSVEVAEEGAFFGQGTRLTVV.

The CDR3 DNA reads as TGTGCCAGTATACAATTTGCCGGGAGGACCGATCAGCCCCAGCATTTT. Translated: CASIQFAGRTDQPQHF. The chain joins TRBV6-1 to TRBJ1-5; D not certain. CDR3 length equals 16 residues. Germline V lookup: CDR1 MNHNS, CDR2 SASEGT. V dropped 9 bases and J dropped 5 bases, with 23 bases sitting between them.

This sequence joins TRBV5-1 and TRBJ1-5, with D hard to call. Trimming left V 0 bases short and J 5 bases short, with 9 bases between. The CDR3 has 14 amino acids. In germline, CDR1 is SGHRS, CDR2 YFSETQ. The CDR3 DNA reads as TGCGCCAGCAGCTTGGAGGCGGACCATCAGCCCCAGCATTTT. This gives the protein CASSLEADHQPQHF. Looking up the rest from reference TRBV5-1 and TRBJ1-5 gives the full variable domain: KAGVTQTPRYLIKTRGQQVTLSCSPISGHRSVSWYQQTPGQGLQFLFEYFSETQRNKGNFPGRFSGRQFSNSRSEMNVSTLELGDSALYLCASSLEADHQPQHFGDGTRLSIL.

V gene TRBV5-6 combines with J gene TRBJ2-1, with 7 bases lining up with TRBD1. Looked up from germline, CDR1 is SGHDT and CDR2 is YYEEEE. The J segment lost 7 bases and the V segment lost 5 bases, leaving 12 bases of the junction unmatched. This CDR3 region has 15 residues. The CDR3 region is CASRLWQGVLNEQFF. DNA for the CDR3: TGTGCCAGCAGGTTGTGGCAGGGGGTCTTGAATGAGCAGTTCTTC.

This sequence joins TRBV5-1 and TRBJ2-4, with D maybe TRBD2 (7 bases). From germline, CDR1 is SGHRS and CDR2 YFSETQ. This CDR3 spans 15 amino acids. Trimming removed 5 bases at V and 9 bases at J, with 21 bases between. The CDR3: CASSPDGGPLGIQYF. The CDR3 region has the DNA TGCGCCAGCAGTCCGGACGGGGGGCCGCTAGGCATTCAGTACTTC.